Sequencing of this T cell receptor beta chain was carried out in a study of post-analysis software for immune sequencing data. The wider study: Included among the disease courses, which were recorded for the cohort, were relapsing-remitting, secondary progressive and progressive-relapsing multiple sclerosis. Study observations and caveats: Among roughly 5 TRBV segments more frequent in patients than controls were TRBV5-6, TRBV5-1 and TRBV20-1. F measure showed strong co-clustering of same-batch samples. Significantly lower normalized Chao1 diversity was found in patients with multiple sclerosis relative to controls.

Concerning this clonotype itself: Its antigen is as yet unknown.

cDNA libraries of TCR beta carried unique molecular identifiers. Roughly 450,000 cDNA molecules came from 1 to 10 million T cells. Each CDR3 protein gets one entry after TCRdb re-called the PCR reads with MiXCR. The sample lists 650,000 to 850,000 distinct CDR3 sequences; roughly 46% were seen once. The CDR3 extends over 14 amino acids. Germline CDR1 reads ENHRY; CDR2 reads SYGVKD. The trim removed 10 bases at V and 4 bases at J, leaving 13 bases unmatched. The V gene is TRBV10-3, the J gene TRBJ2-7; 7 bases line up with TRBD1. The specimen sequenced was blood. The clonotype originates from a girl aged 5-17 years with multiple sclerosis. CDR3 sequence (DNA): TGTGCCACGGGAACAGGGGCCTTGGAGTACGAGCAGTACTTC. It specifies CATGTGALEYEQYF.